This T cell receptor (beta chain) emerged from a study of Graves' ophthalmopathy and Graves' hyperthyroidism. As for the study in general: Researchers obtained peripheral blood at initial diagnosis, before any treatment had begun.

Clinicians diagnosed using symptoms, serum thyroxine, TRAb, thyroid ultrasound and orbital computed tomography. PBMCs were isolated from a 10 ml sample of fresh peripheral blood. As the template, RNA transcripts were used to amplify TCR beta CDR3 regions. Amplification began with first-round RT-PCR using HTBI primers, then second-round multiplex PCR was performed. MiXCR, applied by TCRdb to the multiplex PCR reads, yields one record per CDR3 protein. The profile shows about 370,000 distinct CDR3 sequences, around 17% of them singletons. CDR1 and CDR2 from the germline V gene are SGHTA and FQGTGA. The length of the CDR3 is 15 residues. V was cut by 2 bases and J by 1 base, with 8 bases left in between.

The rearrangement links TRBV7-3 to TRBJ2-2; D is perhaps TRBD1 (6 bases). Sequencing used peripheral blood. The receptor was isolated from a young woman with Graves' ophthalmopathy. The DNA of the CDR3 is TGTGCCAGCAGCTTACGGACAGTGAACACCGGGGAGCTGTTTTTT. It encodes CASSLRTVNTGELFF.